This T cell receptor beta chain originates from a study of neurological immune-mediated disorders. At the level of the study: A relapsing-remitting course was seen in about 90% of the 34 multiple sclerosis patients and a secondary progressive course in 3.

Trimming cost V 4 bases and J 3 bases, with 11 bases left between them. CDR3 length: 15 amino acids. Per the germline V gene, CDR1 is SGHRS and CDR2 is YFSETQ. This clonotype was observed at least ten times. Its target is not known. TCRdb re-called the 5' RACE reads through MiXCR, storing one row per CDR3 protein. The sample lists under 60,000 distinct CDR3 sequences; more than 5% were seen once. Findings and caveats of the study: Patients with HTLV-1-associated myelopathy had the highest level of TCR clonal expansion, whereas patients with multiple sclerosis had the lowest level, falling beneath the level found in healthy controls.

The rearrangement uses TRBV5-1 and TRBJ2-6; possibly TRBD1 for D (6 bases). The specimen sequenced was CD4+ T cells from blood. This receptor was identified in a woman aged 18-30 years with multiple sclerosis. The CDR3 bases are TGCGCCAGCAGCCCCAGGGGTGGTGGGGCCAACGTCCTGACTTTC. As protein: CASSPRGGGANVLTF.